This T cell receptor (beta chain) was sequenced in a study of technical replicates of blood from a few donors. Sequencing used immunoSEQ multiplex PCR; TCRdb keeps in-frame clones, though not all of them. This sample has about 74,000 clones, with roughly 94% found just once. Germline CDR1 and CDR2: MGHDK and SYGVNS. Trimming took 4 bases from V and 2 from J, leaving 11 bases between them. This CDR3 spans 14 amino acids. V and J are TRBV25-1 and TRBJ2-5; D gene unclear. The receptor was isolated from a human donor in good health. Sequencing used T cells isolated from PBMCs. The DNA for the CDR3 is TGTGCCAGCAGTGGCACCCTCGGGCAAGAGACCCAGTACTTC. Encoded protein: CASSGTLGQETQYF.